This is a list of T cell receptor beta chains from one sample in a study of blood T cell repertoires in COVID-19. TCRdb keeps only in-frame clones here, not all; method: immunoSEQ multiplex PCR. In the table there are 150,000 to 200,000 clones, about three quarters of which are singletons. What was sequenced was peripheral blood. Source of these receptors: a woman in her seventies with acute or convalescent COVID-19. CDR3s include the opening cysteine and the closing phenylalanine or tryptophan. Each record gives: V gene, CDR3 length, J gene, CDR3 protein.

TRBV6-5	16	TRBJ2-2	CASSYSIGGSAGELFF
TRBV5-4	14	TRBJ1-4	CASSLRGGNEKLFF
TRBV2	16	TRBJ1-1	CASSRGDRGPGTEAFF
TRBV18	14	TRBJ1-1	CASSPQGARTEAFF
TRBV7-2	14	TRBJ2-5	CASSLVSGVETQYF
TRBV19	14	TRBJ1-4	CASTLGGANEKLFF
TRBV7-2	15	TRBJ1-3	CASSEPQGTGNTIYF
TRBV6-5	15	TRBJ2-7	CASSYTTGQGYEQYF
TRBV7-2	15	TRBJ2-2	CASRASGRATGELFF
TRBV18	12	TRBJ2-3	CASSPYTDTQYF
TRBV29-1	14	TRBJ2-1	CSVESGTSYNEQFF
TRBV5-8	17	TRBJ2-7	CASSPTAGQGNFYEQYF
TRBV29-1	13	TRBJ1-2	CSVEVPGLYGYTF
TRBV19	16	TRBJ1-3	CASTTSETGTGNTIYF
TRBV5-4	14	TRBJ1-1	CASSGGSGGSEAFF
TRBV3-1/TRBV3-2	16	TRBJ1-3	CASSQEGTVSGNTIYF
TRBV2	15	TRBJ1-2	CASSLLVAGVDGYTF
TRBV6-6	14	TRBJ2-7	CASSYKGEGNEQYF
TRBV7-9	13	TRBJ1-2	CASSLARTYGYTF
TRBV7-6	15	TRBJ2-2	CASSLTGGGTGELFF
TRBV7-9	16	TRBJ2-2	CASSLRRTGNTGELFF
TRBV18	12	TRBJ2-3	CASSPRGDTQYF
TRBV29-1	12	TRBJ1-2	CSVLQGDYGYTF
TRBV7-9	19	TRBJ2-5	CASSSSRGTSGSLSETQYF
TRBV9	13	TRBJ1-1	CASSVGEGGEAFF
TRBV24-1	13	TRBJ1-2	CASHQSRKIGYTF
TRBV19	16	TRBJ2-7	CASSLGEDSSSYEQYF
TRBV5-5	15	TRBJ1-2	CASSLGQGPSYGYTF
TRBV29-1	14	TRBJ2-1	CSVEAGANFNEQFF
TRBV30	15	TRBJ2-3	CAWSGGNYGTDTQYF
TRBV19	15	TRBJ1-2	CASSPEGQGYYGYTF
TRBV5-1	16	TRBJ2-5	CASSLVVAGGQETQYF
TRBV30	15	TRBJ1-6	CAWSPGRGGTSPLHF
TRBV2	15	TRBJ2-3	CASSGDSLLGNTQYF
TRBV5-1	14	TRBJ1-6	CASRSGTGDSPLHF
TRBV11-2	15	TRBJ2-1	CASSLGTSGYNEQFF
TRBV10-1	16	TRBJ1-1	CASSERGTGLNTEAFF
TRBV10-1	24	TRBJ1-5	CASLLRQQSFSRAPEPYSNQPQHF
TRBV7-2	14	TRBJ2-3	CASSRGRGTDTQYF
TRBV12-1	15	TRBJ2-7	CASSSGLAGVSEQYF
TRBV30	17	TRBJ2-1	CAWSVGFSGVSYNEQFF
TRBV11-1	14	TRBJ2-1	CASSLELASNEQFF
TRBV9	15	TRBJ2-1	CASNRLAGYYNEQFF
TRBV5-8	14	TRBJ1-2	CASSDETASRGYTF
TRBV4-1	13	TRBJ2-1	CASSQDLAGKLFF
TRBV5-5	13	TRBJ1-2	CASSRSGTDGYTF
TRBV7-2	15	TRBJ2-7	CASRRLPGGQYEQYF